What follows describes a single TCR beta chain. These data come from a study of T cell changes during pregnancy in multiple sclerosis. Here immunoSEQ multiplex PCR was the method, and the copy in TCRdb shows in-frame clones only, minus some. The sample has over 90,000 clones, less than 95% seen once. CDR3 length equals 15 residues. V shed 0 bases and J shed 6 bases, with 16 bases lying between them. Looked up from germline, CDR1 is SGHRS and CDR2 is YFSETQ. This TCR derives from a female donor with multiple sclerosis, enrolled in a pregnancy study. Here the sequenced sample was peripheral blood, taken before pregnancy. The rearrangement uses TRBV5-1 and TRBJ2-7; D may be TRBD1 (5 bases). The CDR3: CASSLDGLRQGEQYF. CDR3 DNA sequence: TGCGCCAGCAGCTTGGACGGGCTTCGCCAGGGCGAGCAGTACTTC. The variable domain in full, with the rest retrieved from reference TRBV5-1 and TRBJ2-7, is KAGVTQTPRYLIKTRGQQVTLSCSPISGHRSVSWYQQTPGQGLQFLFEYFSETQRNKGNFPGRFSGRQFSNSRSEMNVSTLELGDSALYLCASSLDGLRQGEQYFGPGTRLTVT.